One sample yielded the 6 T cell receptor beta chains listed below, sequenced in a study of technical replicates of blood from a handful of donors listed by TCRdb under 2017. Libraries were constructed by the immunoSEQ multiplex PCR assay. TCRdb took this table from immuneACCESS and kept in-frame rearrangements with V and J called. Such tables lack part of the clones; where checked against another copy, unresolved V genes explain under half of the gap, and the rest is unexplained. The sample includes under 85,000 clones, with roughly 92% observed a single time. The ten largest clones add up to 0.4% to 0.5% of the sample. The sequenced sample consisted of T cells isolated from PBMCs. All receptors come from a human donor in good health.

The rearrangement joins TRBV19 to TRBJ1-4, with TRBD1 identical over 8 bases. The junction had 14 bases not matched to a gene; V was cut back by 4 bases and J by 7 bases. CDR1 and CDR2 (germline): LNHDA, SQIVND (reference sequence). This CDR3 region has 17 residues. The CDR3: CASSTVTRQGKSEKLFF. The CDR3 bases are TGTGCCAGTAGTACGGTAACCCGACAGGGGAAGAGTGAAAAACTGTTTTTT.

Regarding this clone: Distinct nucleotide sequences in the sample also encode this CDR3. The V call is TRBV5-1, the J call TRBJ2-1; 10 nucleotides align to TRBD2. Germline CDR1 is SGHRS and CDR2 is YFSETQ. With V trimmed by 1 base and J by 4 bases, 2 bases remained unmatched. The CDR3 spans 15 residues. DNA of the CDR3: TGCGCCAGCAGCTTGTCAGCGGGAGGGTACAATGAGCAGTTCTTC. As protein: CASSLSAGGYNEQFF.

The rearrangement uses TRBV4-1 and TRBJ1-1; TRBD1 agrees at 9 bases. The CDR3 contains 15 residues. Germline V gives CDR1 MGHRA, CDR2 YSYEKL. V was clipped by 4 bases and J by 3 bases; unmatched bases: 6. CDR3 bases: TGCGCCAGCAGCCGACCCAGGGACAGGGACACTGAAGCTTTCTTT. This encodes CASSRPRDRDTEAFF.

The J gene is TRBJ1-2, the V gene TRBV11-2, with D possibly TRBD1 on 6 matching bases. Trimming removed 5 bases at V and 3 bases at J, with 16 bases between. CDR3 size: 15 residues. Germline values: CDR1 SGHAT, CDR2 FQNNGV. The CDR3 region is CASSSNRVGDYGYTF. Written as DNA, the CDR3 is TGTGCCAGCAGCAGCAACAGGGTTGGCGACTATGGCTACACCTTC.

The rearrangement uses TRBV9 and TRBJ2-1; D is possibly TRBD2 (6 bases). This CDR3 is 18 amino acids long. CDR1 is SGDLS, CDR2 YYNGEE, per germline. V lost 0 bases and J lost 2, with 18 bases in between. The CDR3 sequence: CASSVATTGLTAYNEQFF. The CDR3 nucleotides are TGTGCCAGCAGCGTAGCTACAACGGGACTGACCGCCTACAATGAGCAGTTCTTC.

This chain links TRBV27 with TRBJ2-7; 7 bases are a match to TRBD1. Germline lookup yields CDR1 MNHEY and CDR2 SMNVEV (reference sequence). Trimming took 0 bases from V and 6 from J; bases not matched to a gene: 5. The CDR3 length is 14 residues. The DNA for the CDR3 is TGTGCCAGCAGTTTATCACACAGGGGAGCCGAGCAGTACTTC. Its translation: CASSLSHRGAEQYF.